This TCR beta chain was sequenced during a study of shared clonotypes between healthy human individuals. Study-wide results and limits: Sharing across four donors was highest in naive CD4 (around 5%) and lowest in memory CD8 (approximately 0.4%).

Researchers divided each subset's genomic DNA evenly across several immunoSEQ plates. Original processing methods: Filtering differed since immunoSEQ provided only junctions, with no quality scores. Method: immunoSEQ multiplex PCR; TCRdb's copy keeps in-frame clones and lacks some. For V, J and clone size, that table is used; D and trimming come from the DNA. The sample lists some 2,100,000 clones, more than 90% seen once, with around 0.13% in the top ten. CD4+ cells yielded CD45RA+ naive and CD45RA-negative memory subsets. The CDR3 runs to 13 residues. The V and J ends lost 4 bases and 5 bases respectively, with 12 bases between them. Germline values: CDR1 SGHRS, CDR2 YFSETQ. Regarding this clone: What it binds is unknown.

The specimen was naive CD4+ T cells sorted from blood. The subset here: CD45RA+ positively selected. This chain links TRBV5-1 with TRBJ2-5; D unresolved. This receptor was obtained from a man between 18 and 35 years old in good health. The CDR3 protein is CASSAPAWETQYF. CDR3 bases: TGCGCCAGCAGCGCACCGGCTTGGGAGACCCAGTACTTC.